Each of the 14 T cell receptor beta chains below was sequenced from the same sample in a study of shared clonotypes between healthy human individuals. The assay was immunoSEQ multiplex PCR, and TCRdb's table has in-frame clones only and misses some. The sample contains more than 2 million clones, about 95% of which appear only once. Sequenced material: naive CD4+ T cells sorted from blood. Stated subset: CD45RA+ positively selected. All receptors come from a man between 18 and 29 years old in good health.

This clone was seen once. The V and J genes are TRBV18 and TRBJ2-7; 8 nucleotides match TRBD2. Per germline, CDR1 KGHSH and CDR2 LQKENI. The CDR3 runs to 14 residues. Losses at the gene ends were 4 bases for V and 3 bases for J; bases not matched to a gene: 5. The CDR3, as DNA: TGTGCCAGCTCACGTCCGGGAGGGCTCTACGAGCAGTACTTC. This codes for CASSRPGGLYEQYF.

The chain uses TRBV7-2 and TRBJ2-1, with 10 bases that match TRBD1. The CDR3 is made up of 15 amino acids. CDR1 and CDR2 from the germline V gene are SGHTA and FQGNSA. V gave up 4 bases and J gave up 4 bases; unmatched junction bases: 4. CDR3 sequence reads: CASSSRTGGYNEQFF. DNA for the CDR3: TGTGCCAGCAGCTCACGGACAGGGGGTTACAATGAGCAGTTCTTC.

This clone has only one observation. The chain uses TRBV10-2 and TRBJ1-5; D remains ambiguous. Trimming shortened V by 3 bases and J by 1 base, and 10 bases separated the two germline ends. Germline V gene sequence: CDR1 WSHSY, CDR2 SAAADI. The CDR3 length is 15 residues. CDR3 DNA sequence: TGCGCCAGCAGTGACAGGCGGCAAAGCAATCAGCCCCAGCATTTT. It yields the protein CASSDRRQSNQPQHF.

J is TRBJ1-5 and V is TRBV4-1; the match to TRBD1 covers 7 bases. The CDR3 consists of 18 residues. From germline, CDR1 is MGHRA and CDR2 YSYEKL. The ends lost 3 bases at V and 0 bases at J; junction bases unmatched: 11. CDR3 nucleotide sequence: TGCGCCAGCAGCCATGAGAGGCAGGGGGAGGCTAGCAATCAGCCCCAGCATTTT. Protein product: CASSHERQGEASNQPQHF.

This clone was observed once. V is TRBV30 and J is TRBJ1-2, with D uncertain. Trimming shortened V by 0 bases and J by 4 bases, and 15 bases separated the two germline ends. Germline V gene data show CDR1 as GTSNPN and CDR2 as SVGIG (reference sequence). CDR3 length: 15 residues. The CDR3 DNA reads TGTGCCTGGAGTGTACGGAGGGCCCTAGGCTATGGCTACACCTTC. Its protein product is CAWSVRRALGYGYTF.

This clone was counted a single time. CDR3 sequence reads: CASKGVRGEQYF. DNA for the CDR3: TGTGCCAGCAAGGGGGTCCGTGGGGAGCAGTACTTC. The genes are TRBV25-1 and TRBJ2-7; D possibly corresponds to TRBD1 (6 bases). Looked up from germline, CDR1 is MGHDK and CDR2 is SYGVNS. V was shortened by 7 bases and J by 7 bases, with 14 bases between the two germline ends. The CDR3 has 12 amino acids.

The chain joins TRBV5-1 to TRBJ2-1; 7 bases match TRBD2. Per germline, CDR1 SGHRS and CDR2 YFSETQ. The CDR3 has 16 residues. The J segment lost 2 bases and the V segment lost 4 bases, leaving 9 bases of the junction unmatched. The CDR3 DNA sequence: TGCGCCAGCAGCCCCGATACAGGACTAGCCTACAATGAGCAGTTCTTC. Translated, it gives CASSPDTGLAYNEQFF.

The gene calls are TRBV7-2 and TRBJ2-7; TRBD1 agrees at 9 bases. The CDR3 contains 19 residues. Germline V CDR1 and CDR2: SGHTA, FQGNSA. V trimming: 3 bases; J trimming: 0 bases; junction bases outside the gene matches: 15. The CDR3 sequence: CASSFRTGTGRALSYEQYF. The CDR3 DNA reads as TGTGCCAGCAGCTTTAGGACCGGGACAGGGAGAGCCCTCTCCTACGAGCAGTACTTC.

On this clone: At the DNA level, this CDR3 is encoded by other sequences in the same sample as well. V gene TRBV30 combines with J gene TRBJ2-7; D possibly corresponds to TRBD1 (6 bases). Per the germline V gene, CDR1 is GTSNPN and CDR2 is SVGIG (reference sequence). V was cut by 2 bases and J by 3 bases, with 8 bases left in between. This CDR3 spans 12 amino acids. The CDR3 region is CAWSIQGYEQYF. For the CDR3, the DNA is TGTGCCTGGAGTATACAGGGCTACGAGCAGTACTTC. Full variable domain (rest looked up from reference TRBV30 and TRBJ2-7): SQTIHQWPATLVQPVGSPLSLECTVEGTSNPNLYWYRQAAGRGLQLLFYSVGIGQISSEVPQNLSASRPQDRQFILSSKKLLLSDSGFYLCAWSIQGYEQYFGPGTRLTVT.

This chain links TRBV6-5 with TRBJ1-2, with TRBD1 matching over 9 bases. This CDR3 has 14 residues. V lost 6 bases, J lost 2 bases, and 4 bases stayed unmatched. In germline, CDR1 is MNHEY, CDR2 SVGAGI. The CDR3 DNA follows: TGTGCCAGCAGGGGGACAGGGTGGAACTATGGCTACACCTTC. Translation: CASRGTGWNYGYTF.

This chain joins TRBV6-1 and TRBJ1-4; D remains unclear. Trimming left V 6 bases short and J 8 bases short, with 13 bases between. Per the germline V gene, CDR1 is MNHNS and CDR2 is SASEGT. There are 13 residues in the CDR3. DNA of the CDR3: TGTGCCAGCAGGACCAATCTCGGGGAAAAACTGTTTTTT. Translated: CASRTNLGEKLFF.

V usage is TRBV4-3 and J usage is TRBJ1-2; TRBD1 matches at 12 bases. With V trimmed by 4 bases and J by 4 bases, 4 bases remained unmatched. Per germline, CDR1 LGHNA and CDR2 YSLEER. The CDR3 sequence is 15 residues long. The DNA of the CDR3 is TGCGCCAGCAGCCGGGACAGGGGGCAGGGCTATGGCTACACCTTC. Its protein product is CASSRDRGQGYGYTF.

To note about this clone: Other nucleotide sequences in the sample specify the same CDR3. V usage is TRBV7-2 and J usage is TRBJ1-1; D gene ambiguous. The CDR3 length is 13 residues. The germline V gene has CDR1 SGHTA and CDR2 FQGNSA. Trimming shortened V by 5 bases and J by 1 base, and 8 bases separated the two germline ends. The CDR3 DNA reads as TGTGCCAGCAGCAGGCAGGAGAACACTGAAGCTTTCTTT. Its translation is CASSRQENTEAFF.

This chain links TRBV4-1 with TRBJ2-2; 10 positions match TRBD2. The CDR3 runs to 15 residues. The V gene's germline CDR1 is MGHRA and CDR2 YSYEKL. V lost 1 base to trimming and J lost 6 bases; unmatched junction nucleotides: 2. The CDR3 is CASSQASGSPGELFF. The CDR3 nucleotides read TGCGCCAGCAGCCAAGCTAGCGGGAGCCCCGGGGAGCTGTTTTTT.